A single sample gave rise to the 5 T cell receptor beta chains below, sequenced in a study of yellow fever vaccine responses in identical twins. Using its own MiXCR run on the RT-PCR reads, TCRdb lists one record per CDR3 protein. The table lists more than 11,000 distinct CDR3 sequences, 70% to 85% of them singletons. The source material was T cells from blood (PBMCs), unsorted or a sorted subset (not recorded which), sampled before or after yellow fever vaccination (not recorded which). All receptors derive from a woman aged 18-30 years who received the yellow fever vaccine.

This clonotype was detected a few times. The V and J genes are TRBV18 and TRBJ2-1, with a weak D call TRBD2 (7 bases). The CDR3 sequence is 15 residues long. Germline V gene data show CDR1 as KGHSH and CDR2 as LQKENI. V lost 3 bases to trimming and J lost 4 bases, with 13 bases between them. The DNA for the CDR3 is TGTGCCAGCTCACCGAAACGGGGGGCGTACAATGAGCAGTTCTTC. This gives the protein CASSPKRGAYNEQFF.

The chain carries TRBV13 and TRBJ2-3; tentative D call: TRBD2 (5 bases). CDR3 length equals 12 residues. V was cut by 8 bases and J by 4 bases, with 10 bases left in between. The germline V gene has CDR1 PRHDT and CDR2 FYEKMQ (reference sequence). Written as DNA, the CDR3 is TGTGCCAGCCGGCTAGCCCCAGATACGCAGTATTTT. Translating it yields CASRLAPDTQYF. The entire variable domain, with the rest obtained from reference TRBV13 and TRBJ2-3, is as follows: AAGVIQSPRHLIKEKRETATLKCYPIPRHDTVYWYQQGPGQDPQFLISFYEKMQSDKGSIPDRFSAQQFSDYHSELNMSSLELGDSALYFCASRLAPDTQYFGPGTRLTVL.

J is TRBJ1-1 and V is TRBV29-1; 10 bases match TRBD1. This CDR3 has 14 amino acids. Germline trimming cut 3 bases from V and 2 bases from J; bases unmatched to any gene: 3. Germline-derived CDR1 and CDR2 are SQVTM and ANQGSEA. DNA for the CDR3: TGCAGCGTTGAGCAGACAGGGGGCAACACTGAAGCTTTCTTT. Residues: CSVEQTGGNTEAFF.

This clonotype showed up just once. This chain uses TRBV4-1 with TRBJ2-5; D unclear. The V end lost 4 bases, the J end lost 0 bases, and 6 bases lay between the germline ends. The germline CDR1 and CDR2 sequences are MGHRA and YSYEKL. The CDR3 has 13 amino acids. The CDR3 loop reads CASSRLHQETQYF. In nucleotides, the CDR3 is TGCGCCAGCAGCCGTCTCCACCAAGAGACCCAGTACTTC.

This clonotype was picked up one time. The V and J genes are TRBV19 and TRBJ1-1; D is unresolved. Trimming shortened V by 1 base and J by 2 bases, and 8 bases separated the two germline ends. Germline CDR1 LNHDA, CDR2 SQIVND (reference sequence). The CDR3 consists of 14 residues. CDR3 bases: TGTGCCAGTAGTATAGGGGAAACCAACACTGAAGCTTTCTTT. The encoded protein is CASSIGETNTEAFF.